A selection of T cell receptor beta chains follows, all from one sample in a study of T cells in localized non-small cell lung cancer. This table comes from immunoSEQ multiplex PCR, and its TCRdb copy is limited to in-frame clones, with some not included. The sample records tens of thousands of clones, approximately 89% being singletons. Sequencing used peripheral blood, obtained before any cancer treatment. The receptors come from a man aged 35 to 69 with stage I lung adenocarcinoma. Each CDR3 is given with its conserved first and last residue. Fields, in order: J gene, D gene, V gene, CDR3 protein, CDR3 DNA. D genes are given only for firm matches.

J: TRBJ2-3; D: TRBD2; V: TRBV11-2; CDR3: CASILPGGDTQYF; DNA: TGTGCCAGCATACTCCCGGGGGGAGATACGCAGTATTTT
J: TRBJ2-7; D: .; V: TRBV28; CDR3: CASSSTPSYEQYF; DNA: TGTGCCAGCAGTTCAACCCCCTCCTACGAGCAGTACTTC
J: TRBJ1-4; D: TRBD1; V: TRBV6-6; CDR3: CASSFDRANEKLFF; DNA: TGTGCCAGCAGCTTTGACAGGGCTAATGAAAAACTGTTTTTT
J: TRBJ2-7; D: TRBD1; V: TRBV5-4; CDR3: CASSKATGEVYEQYF; DNA: TGTGCCAGCAGCAAAGCGACAGGGGAAGTCTACGAGCAGTACTTC
J: TRBJ2-4; D: TRBD2; V: TRBV27; CDR3: CASRSLAGEIQYF; DNA: TGTGCCAGCAGAAGCCTAGCGGGCGAGATTCAGTACTTC
J: TRBJ1-5; D: TRBD1; V: TRBV4-1; CDR3: CASSQPGTGRKQPQHF; DNA: TGCGCCAGCAGCCAACCAGGGACAGGGCGAAAACAGCCCCAGCATTTT
J: TRBJ2-7; D: TRBD1; V: TRBV28; CDR3: CASSLRRGYEQYF; DNA: TGTGCCAGCAGTTTGCGCAGGGGGTACGAGCAGTACTTC
J: TRBJ1-2; D: .; V: TRBV12-5; CDR3: CASGLESYGYTF; DNA: TGTGCTAGTGGACTCGAGTCCTATGGCTACACCTTC
J: TRBJ1-5; D: .; V: TRBV19; CDR3: CASSQPRPPGQPQHF; DNA: TGTGCCAGTAGTCAACCCCGACCTCCGGGTCAGCCCCAGCATTTT
J: TRBJ2-7; D: .; V: TRBV5-1; CDR3: CASSLESGDWDEQYF; DNA: TGCGCCAGCAGCTTGGAGTCGGGAGATTGGGACGAGCAGTACTTC